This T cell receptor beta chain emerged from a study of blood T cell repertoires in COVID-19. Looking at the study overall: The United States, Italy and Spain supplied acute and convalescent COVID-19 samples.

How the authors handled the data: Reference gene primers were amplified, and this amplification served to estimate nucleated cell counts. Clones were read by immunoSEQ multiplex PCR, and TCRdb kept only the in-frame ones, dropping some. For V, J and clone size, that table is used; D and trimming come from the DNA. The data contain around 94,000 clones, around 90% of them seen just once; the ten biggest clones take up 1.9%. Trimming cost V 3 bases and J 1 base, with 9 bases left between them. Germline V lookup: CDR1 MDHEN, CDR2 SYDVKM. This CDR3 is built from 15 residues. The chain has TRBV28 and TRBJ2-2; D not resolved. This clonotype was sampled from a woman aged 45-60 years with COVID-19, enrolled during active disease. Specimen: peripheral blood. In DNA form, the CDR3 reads TGTGCCAGCAGTTTTAAACTGCGGAACACCGGGGAGCTGTTTTTT. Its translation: CASSFKLRNTGELFF.